This T cell receptor (beta chain) was sequenced during a study of cytomegalovirus exposure and HLA in healthy donors. In the PCR, 60 Vbeta and 13 Jbeta primers were used. Assay used: immunoSEQ multiplex PCR; TCRdb lists only in-frame clones, some missing. The sample lists about 160,000 clones, around 79% occurring once. The germline CDR1 and CDR2 sequences are SGDLS and YYNGEE. The CDR3 consists of 16 residues. Unmatched junction bases numbered 8, after V lost 4 bases and J lost 6 bases. The chain uses TRBV9 and TRBJ2-2; 11 nucleotides agree with TRBD2. This sequence originates from a human donor in good health. The sequencing input was PBMCs. CDR3 coding DNA: TGTGCCAGCAGCCCCCGACTAGCGGGGAGCGCCGGGGAGCTGTTTTTT. It specifies CASSPRLAGSAGELFF.